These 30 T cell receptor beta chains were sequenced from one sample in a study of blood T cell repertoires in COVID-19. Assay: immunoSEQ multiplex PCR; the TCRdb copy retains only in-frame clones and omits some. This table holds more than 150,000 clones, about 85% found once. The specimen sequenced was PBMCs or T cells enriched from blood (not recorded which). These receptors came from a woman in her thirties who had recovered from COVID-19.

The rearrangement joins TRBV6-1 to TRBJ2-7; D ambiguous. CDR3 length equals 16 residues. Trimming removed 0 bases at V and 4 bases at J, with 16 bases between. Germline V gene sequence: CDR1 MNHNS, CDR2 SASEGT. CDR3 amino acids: CASSEARNKRPYEQYF. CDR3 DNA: TGTGCCAGCAGTGAAGCTAGGAATAAGCGTCCTTACGAGCAGTACTTC.

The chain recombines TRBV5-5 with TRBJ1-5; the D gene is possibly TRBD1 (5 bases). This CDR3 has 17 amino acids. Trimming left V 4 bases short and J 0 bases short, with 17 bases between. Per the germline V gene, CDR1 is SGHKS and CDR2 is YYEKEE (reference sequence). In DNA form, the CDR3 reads TGTGCCAGCAGCCATTCCCCGACAGCTTATAGCAATCAGCCCCAGCATTTT. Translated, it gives CASSHSPTAYSNQPQHF. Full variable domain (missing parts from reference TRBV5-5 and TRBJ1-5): DAGVTQSPTHLIKTRGQQVTLRCSPISGHKSVSWYQQVLGQGPQFIFQYYEKEERGRGNFPDRFSARQFPNYSSELNVNALLLGDSALYLCASSHSPTAYSNQPQHFGDGTRLSIL.

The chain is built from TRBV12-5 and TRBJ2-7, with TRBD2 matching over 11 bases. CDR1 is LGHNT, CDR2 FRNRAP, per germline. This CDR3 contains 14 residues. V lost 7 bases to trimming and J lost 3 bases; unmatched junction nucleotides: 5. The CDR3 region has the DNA TGTGCTAGTGCCCCGGGACTAGCGGTCTACGAGCAGTACTTC. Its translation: CASAPGLAVYEQYF.

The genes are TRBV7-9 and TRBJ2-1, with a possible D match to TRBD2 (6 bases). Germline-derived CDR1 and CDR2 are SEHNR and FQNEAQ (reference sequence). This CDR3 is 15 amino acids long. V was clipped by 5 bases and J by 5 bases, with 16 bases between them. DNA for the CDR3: TGTGCCAGCAGCCCTAAGGGACTGGAACACAATGAGCAGTTCTTC. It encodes CASSPKGLEHNEQFF.

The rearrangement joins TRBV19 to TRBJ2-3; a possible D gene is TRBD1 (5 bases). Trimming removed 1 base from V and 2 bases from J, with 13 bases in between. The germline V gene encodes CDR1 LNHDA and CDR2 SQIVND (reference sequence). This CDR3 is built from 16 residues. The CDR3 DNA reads TGTGCCAGTAGTATAGGTACCCTAGGGGCCACAGATACGCAGTATTTT. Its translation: CASSIGTLGATDTQYF.

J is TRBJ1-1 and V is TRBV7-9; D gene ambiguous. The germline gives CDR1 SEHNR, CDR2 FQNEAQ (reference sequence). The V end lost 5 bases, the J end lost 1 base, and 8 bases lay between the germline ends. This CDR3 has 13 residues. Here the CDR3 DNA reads TGTGCCAGCAGCGTGGAGGGGAACACTGAAGCTTTCTTT. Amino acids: CASSVEGNTEAFF.

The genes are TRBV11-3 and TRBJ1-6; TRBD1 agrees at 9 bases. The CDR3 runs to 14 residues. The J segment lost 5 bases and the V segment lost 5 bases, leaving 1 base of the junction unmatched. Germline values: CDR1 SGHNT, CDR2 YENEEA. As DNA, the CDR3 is TGTGCCAGCAGCCGGACAGGGGATAATTCACCCCTCCACTTT. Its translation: CASSRTGDNSPLHF.

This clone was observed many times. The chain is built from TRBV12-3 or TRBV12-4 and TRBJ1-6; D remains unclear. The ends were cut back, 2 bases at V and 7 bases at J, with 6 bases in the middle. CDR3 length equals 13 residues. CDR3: CASSLNRNSPLHF. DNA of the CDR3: TGTGCCAGCAGTTTAAACAGAAATTCACCCCTCCACTTT.

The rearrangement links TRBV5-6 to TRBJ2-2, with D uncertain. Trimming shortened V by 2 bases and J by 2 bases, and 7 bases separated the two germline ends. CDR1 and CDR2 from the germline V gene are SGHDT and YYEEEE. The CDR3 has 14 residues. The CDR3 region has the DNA TGTGCCAGCAGCTTCTCCCCTAACACCGGGGAGCTGTTTTTT. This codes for CASSFSPNTGELFF.

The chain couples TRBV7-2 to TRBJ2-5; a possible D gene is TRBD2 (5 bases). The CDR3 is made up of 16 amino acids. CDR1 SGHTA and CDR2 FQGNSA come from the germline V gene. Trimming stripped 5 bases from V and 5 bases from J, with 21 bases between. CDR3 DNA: TGTGCCAGCAGCCAAGATCGCGTGGGAGTGGCGGAGACCCAGTACTTC. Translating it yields CASSQDRVGVAETQYF.

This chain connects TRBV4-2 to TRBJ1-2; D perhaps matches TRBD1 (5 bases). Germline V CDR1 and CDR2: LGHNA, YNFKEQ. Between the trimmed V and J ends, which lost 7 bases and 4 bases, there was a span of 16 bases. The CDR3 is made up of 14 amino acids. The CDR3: CASTLGGGSYGYTF. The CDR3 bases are TGTGCCAGCACTCTGGGCGGGGGTTCCTATGGCTACACCTTC.

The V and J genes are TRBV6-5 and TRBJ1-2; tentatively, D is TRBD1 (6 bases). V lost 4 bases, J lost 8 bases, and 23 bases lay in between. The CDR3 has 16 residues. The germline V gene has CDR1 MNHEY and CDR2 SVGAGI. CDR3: CASSFDPNRAFLGYTF. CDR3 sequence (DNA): TGTGCCAGCAGTTTCGACCCTAACAGGGCTTTCCTAGGCTACACCTTC.

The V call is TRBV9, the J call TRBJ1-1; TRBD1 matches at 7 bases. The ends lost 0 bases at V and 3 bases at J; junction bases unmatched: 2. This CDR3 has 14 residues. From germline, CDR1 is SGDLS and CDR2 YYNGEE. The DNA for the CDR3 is TGTGCCAGCAGCGTAGACAGGGGACACACTGAAGCTTTCTTT. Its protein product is CASSVDRGHTEAFF. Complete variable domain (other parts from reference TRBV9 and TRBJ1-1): DSGVTQTPKHLITATGQRVTLRCSPRSGDLSVYWYQQSLDQGLQFLIQYYNGEERAKGNILERFSAQQFPDLHSELNLSSLELGDSALYFCASSVDRGHTEAFFGQGTRLTVV.

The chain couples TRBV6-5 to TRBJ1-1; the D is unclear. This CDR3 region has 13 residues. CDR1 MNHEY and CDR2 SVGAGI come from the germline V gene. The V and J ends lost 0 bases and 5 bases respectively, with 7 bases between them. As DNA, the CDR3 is TGTGCCAGCAGTTACTCGCCGGGAACTGAAGCTTTCTTT. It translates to CASSYSPGTEAFF.

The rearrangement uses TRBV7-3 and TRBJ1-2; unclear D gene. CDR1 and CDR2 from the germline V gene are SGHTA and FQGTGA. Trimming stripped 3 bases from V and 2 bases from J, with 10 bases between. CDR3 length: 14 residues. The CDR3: CASSLSPGNYGYTF. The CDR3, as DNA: TGTGCCAGCAGCTTGTCTCCGGGAAACTATGGCTACACCTTC.

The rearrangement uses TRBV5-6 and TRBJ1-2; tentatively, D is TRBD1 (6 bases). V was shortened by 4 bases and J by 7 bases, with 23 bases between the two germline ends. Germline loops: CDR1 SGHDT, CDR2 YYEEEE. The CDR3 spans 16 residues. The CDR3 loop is CASSVVGAGPWSGYTF. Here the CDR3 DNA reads TGTGCCAGCAGCGTGGTGGGGGCAGGCCCTTGGAGTGGCTACACCTTC. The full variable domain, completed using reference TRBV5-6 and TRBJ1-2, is DAGVTQSPTHLIKTRGQQVTLRCSPKSGHDTVSWYQQALGQGPQFIFQYYEEEERQRGNFPDRFSGHQFPNYSSELNVNALLLGDSALYLCASSVVGAGPWSGYTFGSGTRLTVV.

The CDR3 is CASSLPKLMNTEAFF. The DNA of the CDR3 is TGTGCCAGCAGCTTACCCAAGCTGATGAACACTGAAGCTTTCTTT. The chain has TRBV7-9 and TRBJ1-1; D is undetermined. Between the trimmed V and J ends, which lost 2 bases and 0 bases, there was a span of 10 bases. CDR1 and CDR2 (germline): SEHNR, FQNEAQ (reference sequence). The CDR3 length is 15 residues. The full variable domain, rest sourced from reference TRBV7-9 and TRBJ1-1, is DTGVSQNPRHKITKRGQNVTFRCDPISEHNRLYWYRQTLGQGPEFLTYFQNEAQLEKSRLLSDRFSAERPKGSFSTLEIQRTEQGDSAMYLCASSLPKLMNTEAFFGQGTRLTVV.

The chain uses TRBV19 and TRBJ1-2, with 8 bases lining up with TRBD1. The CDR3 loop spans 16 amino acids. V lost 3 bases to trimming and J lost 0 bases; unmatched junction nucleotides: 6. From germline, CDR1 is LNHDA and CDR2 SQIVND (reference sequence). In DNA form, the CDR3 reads TGTGCCAGTAGTATTCAGGGGGCGCAGGCTAACTATGGCTACACCTTC. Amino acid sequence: CASSIQGAQANYGYTF. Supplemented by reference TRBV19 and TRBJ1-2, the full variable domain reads DGGITQSPKYLFRKEGQNVTLSCEQNLNHDAMYWYRQDPGQGLRLIYYSQIVNDFQKGDIAEGYSVSREKKESFPLTVTSAQKNPTAFYLCASSIQGAQANYGYTFGSGTRLTVV.

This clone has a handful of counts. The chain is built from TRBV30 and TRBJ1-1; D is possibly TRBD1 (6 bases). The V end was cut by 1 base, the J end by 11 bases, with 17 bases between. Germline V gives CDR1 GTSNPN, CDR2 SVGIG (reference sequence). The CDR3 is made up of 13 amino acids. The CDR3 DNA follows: TGTGCCTGGAGTGAGGGCGGGGGGCGCTGGGCTTTCTTT. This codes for CAWSEGGGRWAFF.

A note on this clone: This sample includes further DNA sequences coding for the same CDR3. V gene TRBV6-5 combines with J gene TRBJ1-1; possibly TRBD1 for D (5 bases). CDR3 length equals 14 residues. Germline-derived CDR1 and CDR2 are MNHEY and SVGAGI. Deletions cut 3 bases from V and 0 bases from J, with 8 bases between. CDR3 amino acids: CASSYSGVNTEAFF. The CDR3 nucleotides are TGTGCCAGCAGTTATTCGGGGGTGAACACTGAAGCTTTCTTT.

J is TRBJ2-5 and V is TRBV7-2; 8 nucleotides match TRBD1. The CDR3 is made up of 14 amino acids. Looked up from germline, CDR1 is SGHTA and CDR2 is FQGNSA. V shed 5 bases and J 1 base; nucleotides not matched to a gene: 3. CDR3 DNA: TGTGCCAGCAGCCCTGACAGGGGCCAAGAGACCCAGTACTTC. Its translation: CASSPDRGQETQYF.

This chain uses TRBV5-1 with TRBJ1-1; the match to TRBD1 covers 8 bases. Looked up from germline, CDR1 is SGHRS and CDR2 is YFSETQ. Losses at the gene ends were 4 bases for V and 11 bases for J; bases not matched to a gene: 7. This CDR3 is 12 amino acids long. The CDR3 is CASSGGTGRAFF. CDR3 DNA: TGCGCCAGCAGCGGAGGGACAGGTAGGGCTTTCTTT.

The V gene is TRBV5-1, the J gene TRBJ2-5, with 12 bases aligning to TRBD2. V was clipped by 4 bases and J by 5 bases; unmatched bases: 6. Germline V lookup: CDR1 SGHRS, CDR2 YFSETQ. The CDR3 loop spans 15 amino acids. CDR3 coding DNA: TGCGCCAGCAGCCCACTAGCGGGGGGAGGGGAGACCCAGTACTTC. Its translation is CASSPLAGGGETQYF.

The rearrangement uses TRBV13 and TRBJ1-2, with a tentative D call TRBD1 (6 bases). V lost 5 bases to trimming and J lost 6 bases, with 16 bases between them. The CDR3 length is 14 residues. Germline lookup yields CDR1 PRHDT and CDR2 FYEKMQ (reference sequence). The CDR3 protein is CASSIATGPHGYTF. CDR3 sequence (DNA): TGTGCCAGCAGCATAGCGACAGGTCCTCATGGCTACACCTTC.

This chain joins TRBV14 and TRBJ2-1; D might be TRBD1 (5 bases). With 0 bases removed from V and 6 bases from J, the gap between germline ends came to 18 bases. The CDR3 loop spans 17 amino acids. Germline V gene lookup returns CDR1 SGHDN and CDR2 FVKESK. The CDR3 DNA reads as TGTGCCAGCAGCCAAGATGTTTCAGGGTATAGAACCAATGAGCAGTTCTTC. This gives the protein CASSQDVSGYRTNEQFF.

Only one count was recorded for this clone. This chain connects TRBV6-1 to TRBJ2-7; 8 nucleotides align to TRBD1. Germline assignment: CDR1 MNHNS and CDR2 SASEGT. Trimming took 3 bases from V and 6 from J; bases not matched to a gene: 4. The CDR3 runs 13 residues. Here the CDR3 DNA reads TGTGCCAGCAGTGAGGGCAGGGGGCTCGAGCAGTACTTC. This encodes CASSEGRGLEQYF.

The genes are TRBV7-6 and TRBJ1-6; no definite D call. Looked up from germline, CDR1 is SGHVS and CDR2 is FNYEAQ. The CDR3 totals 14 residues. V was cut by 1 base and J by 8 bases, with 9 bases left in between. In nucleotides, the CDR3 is TGTGCCAGCAGCTTAGAAACCAGTTATTCACCCCTCCACTTT. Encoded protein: CASSLETSYSPLHF.

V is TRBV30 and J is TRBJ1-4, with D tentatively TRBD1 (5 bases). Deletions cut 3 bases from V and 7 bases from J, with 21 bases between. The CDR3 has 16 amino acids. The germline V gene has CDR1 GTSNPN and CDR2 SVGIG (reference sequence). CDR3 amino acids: CAWRGQGKEFSEKLFF. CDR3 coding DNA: TGTGCCTGGAGGGGGCAGGGAAAGGAGTTTAGTGAAAAACTGTTTTTT.

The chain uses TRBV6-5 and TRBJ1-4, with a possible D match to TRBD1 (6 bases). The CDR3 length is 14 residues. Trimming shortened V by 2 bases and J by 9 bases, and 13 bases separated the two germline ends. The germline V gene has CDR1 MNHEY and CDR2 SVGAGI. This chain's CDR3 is CASSYTGQWQKLFF. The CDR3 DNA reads TGTGCCAGCAGTTACACGGGACAATGGCAAAAACTGTTTTTT.

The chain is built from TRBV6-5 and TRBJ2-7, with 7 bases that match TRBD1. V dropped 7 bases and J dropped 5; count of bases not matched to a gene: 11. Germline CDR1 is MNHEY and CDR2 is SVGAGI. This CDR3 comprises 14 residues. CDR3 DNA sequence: TGTGCCAGCACTCGACAGGGCCCTGTAGACGAGCAGTACTTC. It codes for CASTRQGPVDEQYF.